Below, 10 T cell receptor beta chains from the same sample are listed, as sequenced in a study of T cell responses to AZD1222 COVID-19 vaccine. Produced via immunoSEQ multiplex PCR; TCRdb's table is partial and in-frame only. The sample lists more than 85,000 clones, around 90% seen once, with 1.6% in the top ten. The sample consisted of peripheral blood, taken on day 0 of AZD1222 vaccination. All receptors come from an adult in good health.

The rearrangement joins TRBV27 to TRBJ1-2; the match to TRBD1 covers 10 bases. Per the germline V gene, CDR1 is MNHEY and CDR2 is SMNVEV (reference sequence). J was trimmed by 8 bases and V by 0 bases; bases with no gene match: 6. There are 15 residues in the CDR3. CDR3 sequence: CASSLSPTGGLGYTF. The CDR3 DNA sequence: TGTGCCAGCAGTTTATCTCCGACAGGGGGCCTCGGCTACACCTTC.

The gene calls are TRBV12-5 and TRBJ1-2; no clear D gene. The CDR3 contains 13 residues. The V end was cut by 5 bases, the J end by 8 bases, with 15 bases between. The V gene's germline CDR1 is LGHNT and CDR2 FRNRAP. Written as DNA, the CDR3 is TGTGCTAGTGGTACTGGCCCCGAGCGGGGCTACACCTTC. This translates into CASGTGPERGYTF.

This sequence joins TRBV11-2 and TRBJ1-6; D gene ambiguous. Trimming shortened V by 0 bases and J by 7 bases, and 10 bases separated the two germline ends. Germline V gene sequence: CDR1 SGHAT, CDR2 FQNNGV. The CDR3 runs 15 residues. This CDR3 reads CASSLDRWGNSPLHF. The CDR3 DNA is TGTGCCAGCAGCTTAGATCGGTGGGGAAATTCACCCCTCCACTTT.

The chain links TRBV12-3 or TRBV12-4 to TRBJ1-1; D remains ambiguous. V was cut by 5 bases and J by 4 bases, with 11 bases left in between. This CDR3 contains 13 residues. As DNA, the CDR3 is TGTGCCAGCAGTCCCGGCATGACCACTGAAGCTTTCTTT. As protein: CASSPGMTTEAFF.

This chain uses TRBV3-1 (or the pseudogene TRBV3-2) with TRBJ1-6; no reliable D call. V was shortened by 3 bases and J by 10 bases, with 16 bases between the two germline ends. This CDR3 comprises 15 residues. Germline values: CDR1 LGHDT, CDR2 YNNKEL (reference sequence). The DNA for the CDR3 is TGTGCCAGCAGCCAGGGCCATATTCGGGTATCACCCCTCCACTTT. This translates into CASSQGHIRVSPLHF.

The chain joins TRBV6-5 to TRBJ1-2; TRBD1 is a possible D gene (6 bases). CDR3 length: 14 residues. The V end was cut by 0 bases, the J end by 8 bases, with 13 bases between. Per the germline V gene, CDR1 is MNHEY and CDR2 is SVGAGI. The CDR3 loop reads CASSYSGGAGGYTF. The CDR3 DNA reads TGTGCCAGCAGTTACTCCGGGGGGGCAGGGGGCTACACCTTC.

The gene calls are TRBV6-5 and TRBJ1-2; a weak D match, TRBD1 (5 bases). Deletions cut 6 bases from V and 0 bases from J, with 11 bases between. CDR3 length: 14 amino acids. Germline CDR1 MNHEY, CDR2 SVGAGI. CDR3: CASSLTVTNYGYTF. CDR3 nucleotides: TGTGCCAGCAGCCTGACAGTCACTAACTATGGCTACACCTTC.

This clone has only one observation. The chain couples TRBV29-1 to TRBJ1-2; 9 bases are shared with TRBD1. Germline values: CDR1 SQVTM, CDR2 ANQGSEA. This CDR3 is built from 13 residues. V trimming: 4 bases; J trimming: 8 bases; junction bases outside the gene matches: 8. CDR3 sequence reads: CSVVWGQGRGYTF. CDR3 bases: TGCAGCGTTGTTTGGGGACAGGGCCGGGGCTACACCTTC. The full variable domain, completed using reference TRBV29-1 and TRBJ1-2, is SAVISQKPSRDICQRGTSLTIQCQVDSQVTMMFWYRQQPGQSLTLIATANQGSEATYESGFVIDKFPISRPNLTFSTLTVSNMSPEDSSIYLCSVVWGQGRGYTFGSGTRLTVV.

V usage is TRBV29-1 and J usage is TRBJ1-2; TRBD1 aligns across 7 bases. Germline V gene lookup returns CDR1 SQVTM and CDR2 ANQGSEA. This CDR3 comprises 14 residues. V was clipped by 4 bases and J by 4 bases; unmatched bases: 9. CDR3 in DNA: TGCAGCGTTGCGACAGGGACTGGTGGCTATGGCTACACCTTC. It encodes CSVATGTGGYGYTF.

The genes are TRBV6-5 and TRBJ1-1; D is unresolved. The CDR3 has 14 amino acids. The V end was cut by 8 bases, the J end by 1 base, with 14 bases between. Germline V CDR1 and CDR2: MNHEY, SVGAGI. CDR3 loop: CASGSDGTNTEAFF. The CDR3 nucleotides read TGTGCCAGCGGGTCGGACGGAACGAACACTGAAGCTTTCTTT.